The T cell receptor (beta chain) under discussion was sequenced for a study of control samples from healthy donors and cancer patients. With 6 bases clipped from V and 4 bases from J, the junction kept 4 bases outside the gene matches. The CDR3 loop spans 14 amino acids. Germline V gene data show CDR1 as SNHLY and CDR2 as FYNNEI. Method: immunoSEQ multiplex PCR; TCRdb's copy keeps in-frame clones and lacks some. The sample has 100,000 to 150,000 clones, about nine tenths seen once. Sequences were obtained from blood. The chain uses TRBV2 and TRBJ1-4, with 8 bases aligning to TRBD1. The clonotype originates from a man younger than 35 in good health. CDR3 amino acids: CASRQGGGNEKLFF. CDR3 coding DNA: TGTGCCAGCAGACAGGGGGGAGGTAATGAAAAACTGTTTTTT.